The 32 T cell receptor beta chains listed next were all sequenced from one sample in a study of CD8 T cells in Susac syndrome. Reverse transcription of about 0.45 to 1 ug RNA was performed with random hexamers. MiXCR, applied by TCRdb to the immunoSEQ multiplex PCR reads, yields one record per CDR3 protein. The repertoire holds approximately 190,000 distinct CDR3 sequences, approximately 93% seen once, with about 0.1% in the top ten. Sequencing was done on a sample of CD4+ T cells from PBMCs. These receptors came from a human donor in good health.

This chain uses TRBV7-2 with TRBJ2-5; TRBD1 might be the D (6 bases). Between the trimmed V and J ends, which lost 5 bases and 5 bases, there was a span of 27 bases. Germline loops: CDR1 SGHTA, CDR2 FQGNSA. CDR3 length: 18 residues. CDR3 nucleotide sequence: TGTGCCAGCAGCCGGTACTGGGGCTTGGGGGCTTCACCCGAGACCCAGTACTTC. Translating it yields CASSRYWGLGASPETQYF.

The chain uses TRBV2 and TRBJ1-6, with 7 bases fitting TRBD1. V dropped 7 bases and J dropped 8; count of bases not matched to a gene: 8. The germline CDR1 and CDR2 sequences are SNHLY and FYNNEI. The CDR3 sequence is 14 residues long. CDR3 sequence (DNA): TGTGCCAGCAACCCGGGACAGTCTTATTCACCCCTCCACTTT. Translation: CASNPGQSYSPLHF. The full variable domain, completed using reference TRBV2 and TRBJ1-6, is EPEVTQTPSHQVTQMGQEVILRCVPISNHLYFYWYRQILGQKVEFLVSFYNNEISEKSEIFDDQFSVERPDGSNFTLKIRSTKLEDSAMYFCASNPGQSYSPLHFGNGTRLTVT.

The gene calls are TRBV7-8 and TRBJ2-3, with a tentative D call TRBD1 (6 bases). Germline CDR1 and CDR2: SGHVS and FQNEAQ. The CDR3 is 15 residues long. Deletions cut 1 base from V and 0 bases from J, with 8 bases between. CDR3 DNA sequence: TGTGCCAGCAGCTTAGACACAGGGAGCACAGATACGCAGTATTTT. Translation gives CASSLDTGSTDTQYF.

The rearrangement links TRBV7-2 to TRBJ1-4; tentatively, D is TRBD1 (5 bases). Deletions cut 0 bases from V and 7 bases from J, with 15 bases between. The CDR3 is 16 residues long. The V gene's germline CDR1 is SGHTA and CDR2 FQGNSA. CDR3 amino acids: CASSLAMGVLGEKLFF. CDR3 nucleotide sequence: TGTGCCAGCAGCTTAGCTATGGGGGTGTTGGGTGAAAAACTGTTTTTT.

This clonotype was recorded once. The V call is TRBV7-2, the J call TRBJ1-2, with 9 bases lining up with TRBD1. Trimming removed 4 bases from V and 1 base from J; junction bases left unmatched: 4. The CDR3 sequence is 15 residues long. Germline CDR1 SGHTA, CDR2 FQGNSA. The CDR3 DNA is TGTGCCAGCAGCTCTAGGACAGGGGATAACTATGGCTACACCTTC. This translates into CASSSRTGDNYGYTF.

V usage is TRBV7-2 and J usage is TRBJ2-5; 12 bases agree with TRBD1. The CDR3 consists of 15 residues. The V segment lost 5 bases and the J segment 4 bases; nucleotides outside the gene matches: 5. Germline V gene lookup returns CDR1 SGHTA and CDR2 FQGNSA. The CDR3 region is CASSHWDRGRETQYF. The CDR3 DNA sequence: TGTGCCAGCAGCCACTGGGACAGGGGGCGAGAGACCCAGTACTTC. Full variable domain (outside the CDR3, taken from reference TRBV7-2 and TRBJ2-5): GAGVSQSPSNKVTEKGKDVELRCDPISGHTALYWYRQSLGQGLEFLIYFQGNSAPDKSGLPSDRFSAERTGGSVSTLTIQRTQQEDSAVYLCASSHWDRGRETQYFGPGTRLLVL.

The rearrangement uses TRBV5-1 and TRBJ1-6; 7 bases line up with TRBD1. The J segment lost 7 bases and the V segment lost 4 bases, leaving 2 bases of the junction unmatched. The CDR3 loop spans 13 amino acids. CDR1 SGHRS and CDR2 YFSETQ come from the germline V gene. CDR3 residues: CASSRDSNSPLHF. The CDR3 DNA reads TGCGCCAGCAGCAGGGACAGCAATTCACCCCTCCACTTT.

The chain uses TRBV29-1 and TRBJ1-2; D perhaps matches TRBD1 (5 bases). This CDR3 comprises 12 residues. CDR1 is SQVTM and CDR2 is ANQGSEA in the germline V gene. The V end was cut by 4 bases, the J end by 6 bases, with 12 bases between. The CDR3 nucleotides are TGCAGCGTTGTTATAGGGGTTGATGGCTACACCTTC. As protein: CSVVIGVDGYTF. The whole variable domain, remainder taken from reference TRBV29-1 and TRBJ1-2, is SAVISQKPSRDICQRGTSLTIQCQVDSQVTMMFWYRQQPGQSLTLIATANQGSEATYESGFVIDKFPISRPNLTFSTLTVSNMSPEDSSIYLCSVVIGVDGYTFGSGTRLTVV.

The chain uses TRBV6-6 and TRBJ2-3, with 10 bases identical to TRBD1. This CDR3 contains 15 residues. Germline V gene sequence: CDR1 MNHNY, CDR2 SVGAGI (reference sequence). V trimming: 6 bases; J trimming: 1 base; junction bases outside the gene matches: 4. The CDR3 region is CASRRDRGGTDTQYF. In nucleotides, the CDR3 is TGTGCCAGCAGGCGGGACAGGGGAGGCACAGATACGCAGTATTTT.

V usage is TRBV6-5 and J usage is TRBJ2-1; D might be TRBD1 (5 bases). Trimming took off 0 bases at V and 10 bases at J, with 13 bases between the two ends. Germline V gives CDR1 MNHEY, CDR2 SVGAGI. The CDR3 loop spans 14 amino acids. CDR3 in amino acids: CASSYSGREGEQFF. CDR3 in DNA: TGTGCCAGCAGTTACTCGGGCAGGGAAGGGGAGCAGTTCTTC.

J is TRBJ1-6 and V is TRBV14; TRBD1 is a possible D gene (6 bases). V lost 1 base to trimming and J lost 9 bases, with 16 bases between them. The CDR3 sequence is 16 residues long. The germline V gene has CDR1 SGHDN and CDR2 FVKESK. The DNA of the CDR3 is TGTGCCAGCAGCCAAGGTACCGGCAGGGGCATTTCACCCCTCCACTTT. Amino acid sequence: CASSQGTGRGISPLHF.

This chain links TRBV19 with TRBJ2-3; D is unresolved. This CDR3 has 13 amino acids. Germline V gene sequence: CDR1 LNHDA, CDR2 SQIVND (reference sequence). Trimming took 3 bases from V and 2 from J, leaving 6 bases between them. The CDR3 nucleotides are TGTGCCAGTAGTATGAGACCCACAGATACGCAGTATTTT. This codes for CASSMRPTDTQYF.

This chain uses TRBV19 with TRBJ1-2; TRBD1 agrees at 8 bases. The germline CDR1 and CDR2 sequences are LNHDA and SQIVND (reference sequence). J was trimmed by 7 bases and V by 7 bases; bases with no gene match: 5. The CDR3 loop spans 12 amino acids. The CDR3 DNA reads as TGTGCCAGTAAGGACAGGGTGGGTGGCTACACCTTC. Its protein product is CASKDRVGGYTF.

This clonotype was found a few times. The chain employs TRBV12-3 or TRBV12-4 and TRBJ1-4; tentative D call: TRBD1 (5 bases). V was cut by 5 bases and J by 5 bases, with 9 bases left in between. The CDR3 contains 13 residues. The CDR3 protein is CASSPGLNEKLFF. As DNA, the CDR3 is TGTGCCAGCAGTCCGGGGCTGAATGAAAAACTGTTTTTT.

The CDR3 DNA reads as TGCGCCAGCAGCCAAGGTCCTCGGTCGTGGACTGAAGCTTTCTTT. It encodes CASSQGPRSWTEAFF. This chain uses TRBV4-1 with TRBJ1-1, with no clear D. The CDR3 spans 15 residues. The germline CDR1 and CDR2 sequences are MGHRA and YSYEKL. The V and J ends lost 1 base and 5 bases respectively, with 14 bases between them.

This sequence joins TRBV29-1 and TRBJ2-6; possibly TRBD2 for D (5 bases). The germline CDR1 and CDR2 sequences are SQVTM and ANQGSEA. The CDR3 has 15 residues. V dropped 5 bases and J dropped 0 bases, with 11 bases sitting between them. Here the CDR3 reads CSVLSGVSGANVLTF. Here the CDR3 DNA reads TGCAGCGTTTTATCCGGGGTCTCTGGGGCCAACGTCCTGACTTTC.

This clonotype has just one count. At one end, the junction sequence differs from germline, possibly due to a read error. The chain has TRBV7-7 and TRBJ2-7; the D gene is possibly TRBD1 (6 bases). From germline, CDR1 is SSHAT and CDR2 FNYEAQ (reference sequence). The CDR3 spans 13 residues. The CDR3 bases are TGTGCTAGCAGCTTAGACAGGAAAGGAGAGCAGTACTTC. It is translated as CASSLDRKGEQYF.

This chain joins TRBV5-4 and TRBJ2-7, with TRBD1 matching 9 bases. Germline CDR1 is SGHNT and CDR2 is YYREEE (reference sequence). CDR3 length equals 13 residues. V trimming: 2 bases; J trimming: 7 bases; junction bases outside the gene matches: 4. The CDR3: CASSLTGGQEQYF. The DNA of the CDR3 is TGTGCCAGCAGCTTAACAGGGGGCCAAGAGCAGTACTTC.

The chain links TRBV4-3 to TRBJ2-5, with D unclear. The ends were cut back, 1 base at V and 5 bases at J, with 11 bases in the middle. Germline V gene lookup returns CDR1 LGHNA and CDR2 YSLEER. CDR3 length: 14 amino acids. The CDR3: CASSQVSGLETQYF. Written as DNA, the CDR3 is TGCGCCAGCAGCCAAGTGTCCGGGTTGGAGACCCAGTACTTC.

J is TRBJ2-3 and V is TRBV7-9; D remains ambiguous. The CDR3 sequence is 16 residues long. Germline-derived CDR1 and CDR2 are SEHNR and FQNEAQ (reference sequence). V lost 2 bases to trimming and J lost 6 bases, with 18 bases between them. For the CDR3, the DNA is TGTGCCAGCAGCTTACTTGGCAGCTCGGGTGCCGATACGCAGTATTTT. Translating gives CASSLLGSSGADTQYF.

This chain links TRBV6-5 with TRBJ2-7; a possible D gene is TRBD1 (6 bases). The CDR3 spans 13 residues. Trimming left V 2 bases short and J 3 bases short, with 8 bases between. Germline loops: CDR1 MNHEY, CDR2 SVGAGI. This CDR3 is CASSYVQGYEQYF. The CDR3 coding sequence is TGTGCCAGCAGTTACGTACAGGGCTACGAGCAGTACTTC.

This chain joins TRBV7-9 and TRBJ1-5; the D is unclear. CDR3 length: 15 residues. Trimming stripped 0 bases from V and 4 bases from J, with 10 bases between. The germline V gene has CDR1 SEHNR and CDR2 FQNEAQ (reference sequence). The CDR3 spells CASSLAPAGNQPQHF. The CDR3 bases are TGTGCCAGCAGCTTAGCGCCGGCAGGTAATCAGCCCCAGCATTTT. Looking up the rest from reference TRBV7-9 and TRBJ1-5 gives the full variable domain: DTGVSQNPRHKITKRGQNVTFRCDPISEHNRLYWYRQTLGQGPEFLTYFQNEAQLEKSRLLSDRFSAERPKGSFSTLEIQRTEQGDSAMYLCASSLAPAGNQPQHFGDGTRLSIL.

The gene calls are TRBV10-3 and TRBJ2-3; TRBD1 is a possible D gene (5 bases). CDR3 length equals 13 residues. Germline CDR1 ENHRY, CDR2 SYGVKD. The V end was cut by 6 bases, the J end by 4 bases, with 11 bases between. The CDR3 loop reads CAIRGRASDTQYF. The CDR3 DNA sequence: TGTGCCATCAGGGGCAGGGCCTCAGATACGCAGTATTTT.

This chain connects TRBV30 to TRBJ2-1; a possible D gene is TRBD1 (6 bases). This CDR3 is 13 amino acids long. CDR1 GTSNPN and CDR2 SVGIG come from the germline V gene (reference sequence). The V gene lost 3 bases and the J gene lost 7 bases, with 13 bases spanning the gap. The CDR3: CAWSPWGRNEQFF. CDR3 coding DNA: TGTGCCTGGAGCCCCTGGGGGCGGAATGAGCAGTTCTTC.

The sample holds one count of this clonotype. In nucleotides, the CDR3 is TGTGCCAGCAGTGGGACAGCGAACTATTCACCCCTCCACTTT. It yields the protein CASSGTANYSPLHF. The chain uses TRBV6-1 and TRBJ1-6; possible D gene TRBD1, 6 bases. The germline gives CDR1 MNHNS, CDR2 SASEGT. The CDR3 has 14 amino acids. V was shortened by 4 bases and J by 8 bases, with 12 bases between the two germline ends.

This sequence joins TRBV13 and TRBJ1-3; no reliable D call. The germline gives CDR1 PRHDT, CDR2 FYEKMQ (reference sequence). Trimming left V 3 bases short and J 0 bases short, with 6 bases between. There are 14 residues in the CDR3. The CDR3: CASSLIASGNTIYF. CDR3 coding DNA: TGTGCCAGCAGCTTGATCGCCTCTGGAAACACCATATATTTT.

The chain combines TRBV6-2 or TRBV6-3 with TRBJ2-2; D ambiguous. The CDR3 runs to 18 residues. Germline CDR1 MNHEY, CDR2 SVGEGT. The V and J ends lost 6 bases and 4 bases respectively, with 24 bases between them. The CDR3 sequence is CASRPPTKIPGSTGELFF. In DNA form, the CDR3 reads TGTGCCAGCAGACCTCCGACCAAAATCCCGGGTTCCACCGGGGAGCTGTTTTTT.

CDR3 DNA: TGCGCCAGCAGCTTGGAACGGAATGAAAAACTGTTTTTT. Protein sequence: CASSLERNEKLFF. The V call is TRBV5-1, the J call TRBJ1-4; D ambiguous. V was cut by 0 bases and J by 5 bases, with 5 bases left in between. Germline CDR1 is SGHRS and CDR2 is YFSETQ. The length of the CDR3 is 13 residues.

This chain uses TRBV14 with TRBJ1-2; TRBD1 aligns across 7 bases. This CDR3 has 14 residues. Trimming removed 3 bases from V and 7 bases from J; junction bases left unmatched: 8. Germline assignment: CDR1 SGHDN and CDR2 FVKESK. The CDR3 DNA is TGTGCCAGCAGCCAGTATTACAGGGGTCGTGGCTACACCTTC. This translates into CASSQYYRGRGYTF.

V gene TRBV2 combines with J gene TRBJ1-3; D is ambiguous. The CDR3 runs to 14 residues. Between the trimmed V and J ends, which lost 11 bases and 0 bases, there was a span of 14 bases. The V gene's germline CDR1 is SNHLY and CDR2 FYNNEI. Here the CDR3 reads CAWRMSSSGNTIYF. The CDR3 DNA sequence: TGTGCCTGGAGGATGTCGAGCTCTGGAAACACCATATATTTT. Using reference TRBV2 and TRBJ1-3 for the parts outside the CDR3, the full variable domain is EPEVTQTPSHQVTQMGQEVILRCVPISNHLYFYWYRQILGQKVEFLVSFYNNEISEKSEIFDDQFSVERPDGSNFTLKIRSTKLEDSAMYFCAWRMSSSGNTIYFGEGSWLTVV.

The gene calls are TRBV7-2 and TRBJ1-6; D uncertain. Germline-derived CDR1 and CDR2 are SGHTA and FQGNSA. Trimming took off 2 bases at V and 0 bases at J, with 14 bases between the two ends. This CDR3 is 18 amino acids long. CDR3 sequence: CASSLTPARSSYNSPLHF. CDR3 in DNA: TGTGCCAGCAGCTTAACCCCCGCCAGGAGCTCCTATAATTCACCCCTCCACTTT. Full variable domain (outside the CDR3, taken from reference TRBV7-2 and TRBJ1-6): GAGVSQSPSNKVTEKGKDVELRCDPISGHTALYWYRQSLGQGLEFLIYFQGNSAPDKSGLPSDRFSAERTGGSVSTLTIQRTQQEDSAVYLCASSLTPARSSYNSPLHFGNGTRLTVT.

The chain combines TRBV7-9 with TRBJ1-2; no clear D. V lost 2 bases to trimming and J lost 4 bases, with 11 bases between them. The CDR3 totals 14 residues. Germline V lookup: CDR1 SEHNR, CDR2 FQNEAQ (reference sequence). Written as DNA, the CDR3 is TGTGCCAGCAGCTTAATCGGTGAGATCTATGGCTACACCTTC. Translated, it gives CASSLIGEIYGYTF.